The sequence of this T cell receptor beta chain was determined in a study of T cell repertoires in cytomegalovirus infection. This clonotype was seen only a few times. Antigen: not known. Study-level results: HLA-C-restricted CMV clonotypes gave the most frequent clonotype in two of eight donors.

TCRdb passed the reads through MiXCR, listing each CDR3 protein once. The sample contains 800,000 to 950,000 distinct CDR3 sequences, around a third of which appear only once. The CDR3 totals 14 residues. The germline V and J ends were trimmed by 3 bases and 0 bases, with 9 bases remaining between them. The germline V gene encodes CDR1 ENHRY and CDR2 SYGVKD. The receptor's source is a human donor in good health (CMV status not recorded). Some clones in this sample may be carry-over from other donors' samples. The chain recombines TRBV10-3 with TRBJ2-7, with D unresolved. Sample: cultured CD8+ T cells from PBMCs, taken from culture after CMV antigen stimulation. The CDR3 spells CAISDLEVSYEQYF. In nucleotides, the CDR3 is TGTGCCATCAGTGATTTAGAGGTCTCCTACGAGCAGTACTTC.